The text below deals with one T cell receptor beta chain. This CDR3 is 16 amino acids long. V shed 0 bases and J 3 bases; nucleotides not matched to a gene: 5. Germline V lookup: CDR1 KGHSH, CDR2 LQKENI. Seattle participants joined during active infection and were tracked over time. As processed by the authors: Amplifying reference gene primers gave estimates of nucleated cell counts. Only in-frame clones appear in the TCRdb table, and some are missing; sequencing was by immunoSEQ multiplex PCR. V and J calls plus clone size are reproduced from that table; the DNA served to infer D and trimming. This sample carries 200,000 to 300,000 clones, more than 85% of them seen once, and the ten largest clones take over 4%. These data are taken from a study of blood T cell repertoires in COVID-19. Overall study: The samples span acute and convalescent COVID-19 from the United States, Italy and Spain. PBMCs, B-cell-depleted T cells, or T cells provided the cDNA or gDNA that made up the material.

The sequence was obtained from a woman in her fifties or sixties with COVID-19, enrolled during active disease. This chain links TRBV18 with TRBJ2-5, with TRBD2 matching over 9 bases. What was sequenced was peripheral blood. The CDR3 coding sequence is TGTGCCAGCTCACCACCGGTAAGACTAGCGGAAGAGACCCAGTACTTC. Protein product: CASSPPVRLAEETQYF.